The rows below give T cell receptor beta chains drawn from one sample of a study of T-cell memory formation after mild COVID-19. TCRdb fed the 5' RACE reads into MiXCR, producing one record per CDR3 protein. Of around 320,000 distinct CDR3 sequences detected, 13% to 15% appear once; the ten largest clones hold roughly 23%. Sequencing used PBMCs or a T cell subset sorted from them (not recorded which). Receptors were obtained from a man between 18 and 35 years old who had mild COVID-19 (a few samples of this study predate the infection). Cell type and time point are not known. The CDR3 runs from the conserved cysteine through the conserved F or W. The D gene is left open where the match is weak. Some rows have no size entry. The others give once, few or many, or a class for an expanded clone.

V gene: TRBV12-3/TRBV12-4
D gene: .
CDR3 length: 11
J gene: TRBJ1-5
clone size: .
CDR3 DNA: TGTGCCAGCACCGCCGGGCAGCCCCAGCATTTT
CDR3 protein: CASTAGQPQHF

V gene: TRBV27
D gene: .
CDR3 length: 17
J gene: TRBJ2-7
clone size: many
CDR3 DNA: TGTGCCAGCAGTTCTTTGGTGGGGGGCTACCATACCACCCGGCAGTACTTC
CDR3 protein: CASSSLVGGYHTTRQYF

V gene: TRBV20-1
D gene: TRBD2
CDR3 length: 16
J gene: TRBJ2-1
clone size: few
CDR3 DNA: TGCAGTGCTAGAGATCCCCTAGCGGGGGCCGTTAATGAGCAGTTCTTC
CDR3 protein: CSARDPLAGAVNEQFF

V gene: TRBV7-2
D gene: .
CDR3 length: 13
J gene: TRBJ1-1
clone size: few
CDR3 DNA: TGTGCCAGCAGCTTCTCAGGGGCGATTGAAGCTTTCTTT
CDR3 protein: CASSFSGAIEAFF

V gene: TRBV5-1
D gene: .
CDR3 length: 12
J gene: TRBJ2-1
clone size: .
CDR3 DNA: TGCGCCAGCAGCTTGACTAGGAATGCGCAGTTCTTC
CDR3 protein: CASSLTRNAQFF

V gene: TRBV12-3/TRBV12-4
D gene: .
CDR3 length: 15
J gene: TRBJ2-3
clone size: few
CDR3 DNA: TGTGCCAGCAGTCCCCGGATCAGCGGCACAGATACGCAGTATTTT
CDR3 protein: CASSPRISGTDTQYF

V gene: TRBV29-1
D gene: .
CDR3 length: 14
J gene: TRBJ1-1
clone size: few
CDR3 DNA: TGCAGCGTTGTAGGGGCCCACATGAACACTGAAGCTTTCTTT
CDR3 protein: CSVVGAHMNTEAFF

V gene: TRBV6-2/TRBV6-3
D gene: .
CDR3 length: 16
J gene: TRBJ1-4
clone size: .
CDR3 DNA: TGTGCCAGCAGTTACCCGGCGGGGGACCCTAATGAAAAACTGTTTTTT
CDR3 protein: CASSYPAGDPNEKLFF

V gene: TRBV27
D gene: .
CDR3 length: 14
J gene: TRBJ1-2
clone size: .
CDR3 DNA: TGTGCCAGCGGCACCGGACAGCGCAACTATGGCTACACCTTC
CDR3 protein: CASGTGQRNYGYTF

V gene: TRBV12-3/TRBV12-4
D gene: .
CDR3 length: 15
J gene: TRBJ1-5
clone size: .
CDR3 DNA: TGTGCCAGCAGTTTGGGGCCAGGGAACAATCAGCCCCAGCATTTT
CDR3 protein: CASSLGPGNNQPQHF

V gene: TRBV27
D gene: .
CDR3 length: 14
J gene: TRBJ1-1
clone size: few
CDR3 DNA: TGTGCCAGCAGTCCTTCCAGGCTGAACACTGAAGCTTTCTTT
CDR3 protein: CASSPSRLNTEAFF

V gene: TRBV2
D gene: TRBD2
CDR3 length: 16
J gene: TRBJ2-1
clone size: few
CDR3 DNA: TGTGCCAGCAGTTTGAGACTAGCGGGGGAGTACAATGAGCAGTTCTTC
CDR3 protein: CASSLRLAGEYNEQFF

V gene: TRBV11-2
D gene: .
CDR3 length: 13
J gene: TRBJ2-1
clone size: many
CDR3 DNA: TGTGCCAGCACCGACCAGGGGGGCAATGAGCAGTTCTTC
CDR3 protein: CASTDQGGNEQFF

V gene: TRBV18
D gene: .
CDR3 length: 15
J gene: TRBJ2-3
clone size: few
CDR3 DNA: TGTGCCAGCTCACGCGCCGGGACACCCTGGGATACGCAGTATTTT
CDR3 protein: CASSRAGTPWDTQYF

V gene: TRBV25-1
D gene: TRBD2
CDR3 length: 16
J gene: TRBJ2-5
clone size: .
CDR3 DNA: TGTGCCAGCAGTCCTCGACTAGCGGGGCTCCAAGAGACCCAGTACTTC
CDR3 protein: CASSPRLAGLQETQYF

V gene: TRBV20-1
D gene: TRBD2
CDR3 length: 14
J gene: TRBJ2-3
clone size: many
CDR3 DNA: TGCAGTGCTAGAGATCGGGGGGGATCAGATACGCAGTATTTT
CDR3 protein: CSARDRGGSDTQYF

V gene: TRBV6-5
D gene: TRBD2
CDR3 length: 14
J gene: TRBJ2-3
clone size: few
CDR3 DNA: TGTGCCAGTTTACGGGGGGGCAGCTCAGATACGCAGTATTTT
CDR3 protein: CASLRGGSSDTQYF

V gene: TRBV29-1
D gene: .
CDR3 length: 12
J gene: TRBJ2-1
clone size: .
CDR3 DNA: TGCAGCGTTGAAATAGGCTACAATGAGCAGTTCTTC
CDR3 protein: CSVEIGYNEQFF

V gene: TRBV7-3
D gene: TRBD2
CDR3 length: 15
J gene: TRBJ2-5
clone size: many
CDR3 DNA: TGTGCCAGCAGCTTAGCGGGGGTCCCTCAGGAGACCCAGTACTTC
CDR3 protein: CASSLAGVPQETQYF

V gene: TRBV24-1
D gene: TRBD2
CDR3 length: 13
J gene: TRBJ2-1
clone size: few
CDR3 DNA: TGTGCCACCAGTGACACGACTAGCGCTGAGCAGTTCTTC
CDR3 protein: CATSDTTSAEQFF

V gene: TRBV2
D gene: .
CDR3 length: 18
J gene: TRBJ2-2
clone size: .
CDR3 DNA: TGTGCCAGCAGCGTCCGTGCCTACGGGGACGCGAACACCGGGGAGCTGTTTTTT
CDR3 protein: CASSVRAYGDANTGELFF

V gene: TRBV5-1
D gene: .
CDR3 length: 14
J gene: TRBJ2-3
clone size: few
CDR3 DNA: TGCGCCAGCAGCCCTCGACAGGAAATGGATACGCAGTATTTT
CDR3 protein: CASSPRQEMDTQYF

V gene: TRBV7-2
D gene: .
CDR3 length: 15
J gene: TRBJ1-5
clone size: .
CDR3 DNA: TGTGCCAGCAGCCCAGGACTGTATAGCAATCAGCCCCAGCATTTT
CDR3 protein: CASSPGLYSNQPQHF

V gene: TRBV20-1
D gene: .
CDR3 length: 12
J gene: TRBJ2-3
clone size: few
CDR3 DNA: TGCAGTCCCAAGAGGGGCACAGATACGCAGTATTTT
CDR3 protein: CSPKRGTDTQYF

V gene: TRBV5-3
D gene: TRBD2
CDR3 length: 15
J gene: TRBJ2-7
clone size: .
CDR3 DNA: TGTGCCAGAAGCTTGGCATCGGCGGGGGCCTACGAGCAGTACTTC
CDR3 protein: CARSLASAGAYEQYF

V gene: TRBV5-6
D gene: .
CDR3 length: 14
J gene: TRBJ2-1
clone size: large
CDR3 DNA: TGTGCCAGCAGCCCCGAGGGACGGCACAATGAGCAGTTCTTC
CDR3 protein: CASSPEGRHNEQFF

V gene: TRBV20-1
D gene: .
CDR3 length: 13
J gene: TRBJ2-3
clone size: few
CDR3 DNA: TGCAGTGCTAGCGGGGACCACACAGATACGCAGTATTTT
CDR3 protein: CSASGDHTDTQYF

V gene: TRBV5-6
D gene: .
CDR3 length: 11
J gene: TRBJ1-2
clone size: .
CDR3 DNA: TGTGCCAGCAGCTTAAGACAAGCCTACACCTTC
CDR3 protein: CASSLRQAYTF

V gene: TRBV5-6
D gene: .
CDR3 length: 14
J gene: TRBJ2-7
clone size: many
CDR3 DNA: TGTGCCAGCAGCGTTGGGGACGGACCCTACGAGCAGTACTTC
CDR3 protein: CASSVGDGPYEQYF

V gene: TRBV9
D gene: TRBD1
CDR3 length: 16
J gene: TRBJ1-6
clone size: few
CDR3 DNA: TGTGCCAGCAGCTCCCGACAGGGGGCGAATAATTCACCCCTCCACTTT
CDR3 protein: CASSSRQGANNSPLHF

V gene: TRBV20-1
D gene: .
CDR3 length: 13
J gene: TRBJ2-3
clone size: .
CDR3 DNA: TGCAGTGCTAGAGGGGGGGGCGTGCCTACGCAGTATTTT
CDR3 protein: CSARGGGVPTQYF

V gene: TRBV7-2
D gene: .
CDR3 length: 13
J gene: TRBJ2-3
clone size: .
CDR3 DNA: TGTGCCAGCAGCCCTGGACGGGTAGATACGCAGTATTTT
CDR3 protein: CASSPGRVDTQYF

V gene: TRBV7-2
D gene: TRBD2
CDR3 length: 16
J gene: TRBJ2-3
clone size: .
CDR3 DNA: TGTGCCAGCAGCTTAGGCTCCGGACTAGCGGCAGATACGCAGTATTTT
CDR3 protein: CASSLGSGLAADTQYF

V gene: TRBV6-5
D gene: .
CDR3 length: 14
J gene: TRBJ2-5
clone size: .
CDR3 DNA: TGTGCCAGCAGTTTCGACCGCCCGGGGGAGACCCAGTACTTC
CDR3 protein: CASSFDRPGETQYF

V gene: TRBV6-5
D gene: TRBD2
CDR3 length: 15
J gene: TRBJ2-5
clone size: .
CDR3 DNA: TGTGCCACCGGACGACTAGCGGGGGGGAAAGAGACCCAGTACTTC
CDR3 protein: CATGRLAGGKETQYF

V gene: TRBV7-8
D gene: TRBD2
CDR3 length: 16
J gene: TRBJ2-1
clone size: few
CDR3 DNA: TGTGCCAGCAGCTTGACTAGCGGGGGGGCCTACAATGAGCAGTTCTTC
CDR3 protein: CASSLTSGGAYNEQFF

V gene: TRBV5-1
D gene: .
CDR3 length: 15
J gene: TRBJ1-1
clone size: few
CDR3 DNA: TGCGCCAGCAGCTTGGGTTCATGGTCTAACACTGAAGCTTTCTTT
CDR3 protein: CASSLGSWSNTEAFF

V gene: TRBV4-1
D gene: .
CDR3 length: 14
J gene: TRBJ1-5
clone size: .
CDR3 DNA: TGCGCCAGCAGCCAGGGAGCAGTTTCTCAGCCCCAGCATTTT
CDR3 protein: CASSQGAVSQPQHF

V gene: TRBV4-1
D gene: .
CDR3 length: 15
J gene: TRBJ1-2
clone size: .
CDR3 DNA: TGCGCCAGCAGCCAAGAGGGCGTAGGGATGAATGGCTACACCTTC
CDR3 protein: CASSQEGVGMNGYTF

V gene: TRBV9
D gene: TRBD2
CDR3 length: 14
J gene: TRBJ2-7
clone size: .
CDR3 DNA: TGTGCCAGCAGCTCGCGGGGGTTCTCCTACGAGCAGTACTTC
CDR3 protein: CASSSRGFSYEQYF

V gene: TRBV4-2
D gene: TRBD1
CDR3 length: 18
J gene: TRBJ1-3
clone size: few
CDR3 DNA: TGTGCCAGCAGTCTTATCCCACCGGGACAGAGCTCTGGAAACACCATATATTTT
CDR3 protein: CASSLIPPGQSSGNTIYF

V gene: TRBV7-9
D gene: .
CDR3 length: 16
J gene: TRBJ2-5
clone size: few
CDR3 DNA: TGTGCCAGCAGCTCCCCCGAGGACGGGAGTAAAGAGACCCAGTACTTC
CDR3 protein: CASSSPEDGSKETQYF

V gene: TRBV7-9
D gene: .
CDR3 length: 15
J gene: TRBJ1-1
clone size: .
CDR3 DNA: TGTGCCAGCAGCTTAGCTACAGTCCAGAACACTGAAGCTTTCTTT
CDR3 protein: CASSLATVQNTEAFF

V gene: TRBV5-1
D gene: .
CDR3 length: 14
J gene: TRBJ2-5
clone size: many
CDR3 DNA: TGCGCCAGCAGCTTGGAAGACTCTCAAGAGACCCACTACTTC
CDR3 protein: CASSLEDSQETHYF

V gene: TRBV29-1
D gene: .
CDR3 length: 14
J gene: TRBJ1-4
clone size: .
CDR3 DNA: TGCAGCGTTCATCAACCCGGGGCTAATGAAAAACTGTTTTTT
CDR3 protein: CSVHQPGANEKLFF

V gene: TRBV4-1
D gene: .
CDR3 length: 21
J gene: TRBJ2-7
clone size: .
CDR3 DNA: TGCGCCAGCAGCCAAGGGCTCAGGACAGCGATCGTACTGGGACTGACCTACGAGCAGTACTTC
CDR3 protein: CASSQGLRTAIVLGLTYEQYF

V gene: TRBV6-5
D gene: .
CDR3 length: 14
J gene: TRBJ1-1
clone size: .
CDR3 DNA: TGTGCCAGCAGTGACCCGGTGGTTGGGACTGAAGCTTTCTTT
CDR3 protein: CASSDPVVGTEAFF

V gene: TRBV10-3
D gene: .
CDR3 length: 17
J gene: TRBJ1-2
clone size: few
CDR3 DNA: TGTGCCATCAGTGAGTCGACCCGGGACGTCAATAACTATGGCTACACCTTC
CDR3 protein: CAISESTRDVNNYGYTF

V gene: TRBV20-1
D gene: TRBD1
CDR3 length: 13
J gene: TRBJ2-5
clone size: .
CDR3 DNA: TGCAGCCGTCAGGACAGGGACCAAGAGACCCAGTACTTC
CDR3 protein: CSRQDRDQETQYF

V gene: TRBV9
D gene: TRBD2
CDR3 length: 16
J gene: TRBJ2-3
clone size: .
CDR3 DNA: TGTGCCAGCAGCGCCCGGACTAGCGGGGTCACAGATACGCAGTATTTT
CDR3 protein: CASSARTSGVTDTQYF

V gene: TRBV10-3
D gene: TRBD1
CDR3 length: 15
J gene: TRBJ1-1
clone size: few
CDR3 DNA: TGTGCCATCGGATCGGGACAGGGGAAGAACACTGAAGCTTTCTTT
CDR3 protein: CAIGSGQGKNTEAFF

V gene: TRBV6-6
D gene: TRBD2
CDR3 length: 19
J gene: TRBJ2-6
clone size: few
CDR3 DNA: TGTGCCAGCAGCCCCTTACCTGGCAGGGAGGGCTCTGGGGCCAACGTCCTGACTTTC
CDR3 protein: CASSPLPGREGSGANVLTF